These 23 T cell receptor beta chains were sequenced from one sample in a study of PD-L1 blockade in urothelial cancer. Time point: peripheral blood 6 weeks after treatment start. Sequencing was performed with immunoSEQ multiplex PCR; in TCRdb, only in-frame clones are kept and a portion is missing. The table records 80,000 to 95,000 clones, 83% of them present only once. This specimen consisted of PBMCs, obtained around atezolizumab (anti-PD-L1) treatment. The receptors originated from a man in his sixties or seventies with urothelial cancer.

Turning to this clone: This clone may be a read error of a much larger clone one base away. The CDR3 spells CASSDGSSGNTIYF. CDR3 nucleotide sequence: TGTGCCAGCAGTGATGGGAGCTCTGGAAACACCATATATTTT. V gene TRBV6-1 combines with J gene TRBJ1-3, with no clear D. The CDR3 sequence is 14 residues long. The V gene's germline CDR1 is MNHNS and CDR2 SASEGT. Trimming cost V 3 bases and J 0 bases, with 6 bases left between them.

The chain employs TRBV7-2 and TRBJ2-1; the match to TRBD2 covers 12 bases. This CDR3 contains 16 residues. Germline V CDR1 and CDR2: SGHTA, FQGNSA. Losses at the gene ends were 3 bases for V and 10 bases for J; bases not matched to a gene: 10. As DNA, the CDR3 is TGTGCCAGCAGCTTCACGTCTAGCGGGAGGGGCGGCGAGCAGTTCTTC. Its translation: CASSFTSSGRGGEQFF.

The V call is TRBV18, the J call TRBJ2-7; D is perhaps TRBD2 (6 bases). The CDR3 is made up of 15 amino acids. The V and J ends lost 10 bases and 5 bases respectively, with 24 bases between them. Germline loops: CDR1 KGHSH, CDR2 LQKENI. CDR3 loop: CATRSGVSGKNEQYF. CDR3 nucleotide sequence: TGTGCCACCCGGTCTGGTGTTAGCGGTAAAAACGAGCAGTACTTC.

To note about this clone: One junction end disagrees with the germline gene, perhaps due to a read error. This chain uses TRBV7-9 with TRBJ1-2; 7 nucleotides match TRBD1. This CDR3 contains 12 residues. Germline V lookup: CDR1 SEHNR, CDR2 FQNEAQ (reference sequence). For the CDR3, the DNA is TGTGCCAGCAGCTTAGGGGGGGACAGTTGGGACTTC. This sequence encodes CASSLGGDSWDF.

The CDR3 region is CSVELGGDTEAFF. The CDR3 DNA sequence: TGCAGCGTTGAATTAGGGGGCGATACTGAAGCTTTCTTT. This chain joins TRBV29-1 and TRBJ1-1, with TRBD1 identical over 7 bases. The ends lost 2 bases at V and 5 bases at J; junction bases unmatched: 5. Germline V lookup: CDR1 SQVTM, CDR2 ANQGSEA. The CDR3 loop spans 13 amino acids. Together with reference TRBV29-1 and TRBJ1-1, the CDR3 gives the full variable domain: SAVISQKPSRDICQRGTSLTIQCQVDSQVTMMFWYRQQPGQSLTLIATANQGSEATYESGFVIDKFPISRPNLTFSTLTVSNMSPEDSSIYLCSVELGGDTEAFFGQGTRLTVV.

This rearrangement joins TRBV4-3 to TRBJ2-7; D possibly corresponds to TRBD2 (6 bases). Trimming removed 2 bases at V and 3 bases at J, with 14 bases between. The CDR3 consists of 15 residues. In germline, CDR1 is LGHNA, CDR2 YSLEER. CDR3 DNA: TGCGCCAGCAGCCAACAGGTCCTAGCGAACTACGAGCAGTACTTC. This translates into CASSQQVLANYEQYF.

The chain uses TRBV25-1 and TRBJ1-2, with no clear D. With 5 bases removed from V and 0 bases from J, the gap between germline ends came to 10 bases. From germline, CDR1 is MGHDK and CDR2 SYGVNS. The length of the CDR3 is 14 residues. Here the CDR3 reads CASSRSGPNYGYTF. Written as DNA, the CDR3 is TGTGCCAGCAGTCGATCAGGTCCTAACTATGGCTACACCTTC.

The rearrangement uses TRBV18 and TRBJ1-1; tentatively, D is TRBD1 (5 bases). Trimming took 4 bases from V and 0 from J, leaving 9 bases between them. The CDR3 is 14 amino acids. Germline V gene sequence: CDR1 KGHSH, CDR2 LQKENI. In DNA, the CDR3 is TGTGCCAGCTCACTCCAGGGCATGAACACTGAAGCTTTCTTT. Amino acids: CASSLQGMNTEAFF.

The rearrangement uses TRBV7-9 and TRBJ2-7; 7 positions agree with TRBD1. Trimming removed 6 bases from V and 5 bases from J; junction bases left unmatched: 10. Per germline, CDR1 SEHNR and CDR2 FQNEAQ (reference sequence). The CDR3 is made up of 14 amino acids. CDR3 loop: CASSSEDRDNEQYF. Here the CDR3 DNA reads TGTGCCAGCAGTTCCGAAGACAGGGACAACGAGCAGTACTTC.

The table lists this clone with a few counts. DNA of the CDR3: TGTGCCAGCACCGGGGGAAATGAAAAACTGTTTTTT. As protein: CASTGGNEKLFF. V and J are TRBV28 and TRBJ1-4, with D maybe TRBD1 (5 bases). In germline, CDR1 is MDHEN, CDR2 SYDVKM. The CDR3 sequence is 12 residues long. Trimming took off 7 bases at V and 5 bases at J, with 8 bases between the two ends.

The J gene is TRBJ2-5, the V gene TRBV9; D is possibly TRBD1 (6 bases). CDR3 length: 15 amino acids. The germline V gene has CDR1 SGDLS and CDR2 YYNGEE. Deletions cut 3 bases from V and 0 bases from J, with 12 bases between. In DNA, the CDR3 is TGTGCCAGCAGCGGGACGACAGGCTACCAAGAGACCCAGTACTTC. Its protein product is CASSGTTGYQETQYF. Looking up the rest from reference TRBV9 and TRBJ2-5 gives the full variable domain: DSGVTQTPKHLITATGQRVTLRCSPRSGDLSVYWYQQSLDQGLQFLIQYYNGEERAKGNILERFSAQQFPDLHSELNLSSLELGDSALYFCASSGTTGYQETQYFGPGTRLLVL.

The chain has TRBV18 and TRBJ2-2; unclear D gene. CDR3 length equals 14 residues. Trimming left V 2 bases short and J 0 bases short, with 4 bases between. CDR1 KGHSH and CDR2 LQKENI come from the germline V gene. In DNA, the CDR3 is TGTGCCAGCTCACCAACGGCGAACACCGGGGAGCTGTTTTTT. Its translation is CASSPTANTGELFF.

The chain links TRBV2 to TRBJ2-5, with 9 positions matching TRBD2. V lost 4 bases, J lost 5 bases, and 8 bases stayed unmatched. The CDR3 covers 15 residues. Germline V CDR1 and CDR2: SNHLY, FYNNEI. The CDR3 spells CASSVVAGVTETQYF. The CDR3 DNA follows: TGTGCCAGCAGTGTAGTAGCGGGGGTAACGGAGACCCAGTACTTC.

In the case of this clone: An end of the junction differs from the germline gene, which may be a read error. The chain links TRBV7-9 to TRBJ2-3, with D possibly matching TRBD2 (6 bases). This CDR3 contains 8 residues. Germline values: CDR1 SEHNR, CDR2 FQNEAQ (reference sequence). This CDR3 reads CASSSGDF. The DNA of the CDR3 is TGTGCCAGCAGCTCGGGGGATTTT.

The chain combines TRBV6-5 with TRBJ1-5, with D possibly matching TRBD1 (5 bases). From germline, CDR1 is MNHEY and CDR2 SVGAGI. This CDR3 comprises 14 residues. The V end was cut by 6 bases, the J end by 3 bases, with 12 bases between. The CDR3 sequence is CASRSTDDNQPQHF. CDR3 nucleotide sequence: TGTGCCAGCAGATCGACAGACGACAATCAGCCCCAGCATTTT.

This chain links TRBV5-8 with TRBJ1-2, with TRBD1 matching over 9 bases. The CDR3 has 15 amino acids. Germline CDR1 and CDR2: SGHTS and YDEGEE. V shed 1 base, J shed 7 bases, and the junction held 8 bases outside the gene matches. The DNA for the CDR3 is TGTGCCAGCAGCTTGTATCGGACAGGGGCCTCTGGCTACACCTTC. Protein product: CASSLYRTGASGYTF.

This clone has a handful of counts. J is TRBJ2-7 and V is TRBV10-1; 9 nucleotides match TRBD2. J gave up 0 bases and V 2 bases, and 8 bases lay outside the gene matches. The CDR3 runs to 17 residues. Germline-derived CDR1 and CDR2 are WNHNN and SYGVQD (reference sequence). This chain's CDR3 is CASSERWEREDSYEQYF. The CDR3 DNA sequence: TGCGCCAGCAGTGAGAGGTGGGAGCGGGAGGACTCCTACGAGCAGTACTTC.

The V call is TRBV15, the J call TRBJ2-2, with D perhaps matching TRBD2 (5 bases). V was pared by 0 bases and J by 1 base, with 15 bases between. The length of the CDR3 is 18 residues. Germline CDR1 reads LNHNV; CDR2 reads YYDKDF (reference sequence). The CDR3 region is CATSRDRVAGGNTGELFF. The CDR3 DNA sequence: TGTGCCACCAGCAGAGATCGTGTGGCTGGAGGGAACACCGGGGAGCTGTTTTTT.

This chain links TRBV11-3 with TRBJ1-1, with 7 bases fitting TRBD1. CDR1 is SGHNT and CDR2 is YENEEA in the germline V gene. The CDR3 spans 14 residues. J was trimmed by 1 base and V by 4 bases; bases with no gene match: 3. CDR3 bases: TGTGCCAGCAGCTCGGGACAGCAGAACACTGAAGCTTTCTTT. Encoded protein: CASSSGQQNTEAFF.

The chain combines TRBV5-1 with TRBJ1-2; TRBD1 might be the D (5 bases). The germline CDR1 and CDR2 sequences are SGHRS and YFSETQ. The ends were cut back, 0 bases at V and 0 bases at J, with 9 bases in the middle. CDR3 size: 15 residues. CDR3 in amino acids: CASSLVGGANYGYTF. The CDR3 DNA is TGCGCCAGCAGCTTGGTCGGAGGGGCTAACTATGGCTACACCTTC.

This chain links TRBV19 with TRBJ1-5; a weak D match, TRBD1 (5 bases). V was clipped by 10 bases and J by 0 bases, with 19 bases between them. Germline V gene data show CDR1 as LNHDA and CDR2 as SQIVND (reference sequence). The CDR3 runs to 16 residues. The CDR3 here is CATSPETAYSNQPQHF. CDR3 bases: TGTGCCACCAGTCCGGAGACAGCATATAGCAATCAGCCCCAGCATTTT. The full variable domain, with the rest looked up from reference TRBV19 and TRBJ1-5, is DGGITQSPKYLFRKEGQNVTLSCEQNLNHDAMYWYRQDPGQGLRLIYYSQIVNDFQKGDIAEGYSVSREKKESFPLTVTSAQKNPTAFYLCATSPETAYSNQPQHFGDGTRLSIL.

The genes are TRBV7-9 and TRBJ2-2; D is possibly TRBD1 (5 bases). Germline V gives CDR1 SEHNR, CDR2 FQNEAQ (reference sequence). The CDR3 length is 13 residues. V dropped 1 base and J dropped 6 bases, with 6 bases sitting between them. CDR3 in amino acids: CASSLEGSGELFF. The CDR3 DNA follows: TGTGCCAGCAGCTTAGAGGGGTCCGGGGAGCTGTTTTTT.

The V call is TRBV15, the J call TRBJ1-5; TRBD1 is a possible D gene (6 bases). V was cut by 1 base and J by 9 bases, with 16 bases left in between. The germline CDR1 and CDR2 sequences are LNHNV and YYDKDF (reference sequence). The CDR3 length is 15 residues. The CDR3, as DNA: TGTGCCACCAGCAGAGGGACAGCAGCAGGCTCGCCCCAGCATTTT. Translated, it gives CATSRGTAAGSPQHF.